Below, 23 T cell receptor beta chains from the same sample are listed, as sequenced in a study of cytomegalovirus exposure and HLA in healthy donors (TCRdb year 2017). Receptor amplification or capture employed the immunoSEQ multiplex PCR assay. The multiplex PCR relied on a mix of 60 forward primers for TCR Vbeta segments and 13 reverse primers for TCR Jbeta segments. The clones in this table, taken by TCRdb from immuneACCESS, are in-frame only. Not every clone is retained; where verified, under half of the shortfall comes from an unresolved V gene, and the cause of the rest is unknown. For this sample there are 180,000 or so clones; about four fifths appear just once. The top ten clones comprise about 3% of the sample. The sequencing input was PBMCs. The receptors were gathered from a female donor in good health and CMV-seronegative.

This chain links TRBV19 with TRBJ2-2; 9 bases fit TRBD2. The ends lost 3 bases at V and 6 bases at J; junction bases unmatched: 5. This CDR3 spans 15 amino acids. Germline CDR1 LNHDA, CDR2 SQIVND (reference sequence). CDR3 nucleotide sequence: TGTGCCAGTAGTATGAGGCGGGAGGGCCCCGGGGAGCTGTTTTTT. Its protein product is CASSMRREGPGELFF.

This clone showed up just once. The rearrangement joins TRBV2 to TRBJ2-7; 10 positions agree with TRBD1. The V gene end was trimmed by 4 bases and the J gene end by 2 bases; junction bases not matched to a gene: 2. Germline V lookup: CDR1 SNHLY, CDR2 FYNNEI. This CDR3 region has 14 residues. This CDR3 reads CASSAGTGAYEQYF. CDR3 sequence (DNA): TGTGCCAGCAGTGCCGGGACAGGGGCCTACGAGCAGTACTTC.

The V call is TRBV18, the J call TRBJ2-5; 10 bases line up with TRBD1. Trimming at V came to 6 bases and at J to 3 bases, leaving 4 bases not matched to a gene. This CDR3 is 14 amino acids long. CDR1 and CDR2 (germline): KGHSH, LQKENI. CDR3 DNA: TGTGCCAGCTCCACCGGGACAGGGGAAGAGACCCAGTACTTC. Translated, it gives CASSTGTGEETQYF.

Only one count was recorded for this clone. This CDR3 reads CASTRTTRGTEAFF. Written as DNA, the CDR3 is TGTGCCAGCACTCGAACAACACGGGGCACTGAAGCTTTCTTT. This chain uses TRBV6-5 with TRBJ1-1, with D uncertain. Trimming pared 7 bases from V and 4 bases from J, leaving 16 bases between. Germline V gene data show CDR1 as MNHEY and CDR2 as SVGAGI. The CDR3 covers 14 residues.

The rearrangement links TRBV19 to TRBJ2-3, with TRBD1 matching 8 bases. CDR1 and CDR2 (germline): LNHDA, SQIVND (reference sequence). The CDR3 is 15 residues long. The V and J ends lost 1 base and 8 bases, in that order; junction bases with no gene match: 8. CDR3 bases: TGTGCCAGTAGTATAGCCGGACAGGGTCAAGGTACGCAGTATTTT. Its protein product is CASSIAGQGQGTQYF.

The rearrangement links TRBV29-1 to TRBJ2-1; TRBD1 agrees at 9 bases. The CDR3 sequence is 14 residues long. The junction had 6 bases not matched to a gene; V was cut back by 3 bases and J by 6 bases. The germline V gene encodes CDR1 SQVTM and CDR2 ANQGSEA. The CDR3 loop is CSVEGGQGANEQFF. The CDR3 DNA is TGCAGCGTTGAGGGGGGACAGGGTGCCAATGAGCAGTTCTTC.

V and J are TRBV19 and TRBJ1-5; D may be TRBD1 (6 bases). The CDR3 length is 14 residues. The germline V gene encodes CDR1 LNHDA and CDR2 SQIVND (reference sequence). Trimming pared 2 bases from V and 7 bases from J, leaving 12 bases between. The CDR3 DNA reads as TGTGCCAGTAGTATACAGGGGACATGGCAGCCCCAGCATTTT. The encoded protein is CASSIQGTWQPQHF.

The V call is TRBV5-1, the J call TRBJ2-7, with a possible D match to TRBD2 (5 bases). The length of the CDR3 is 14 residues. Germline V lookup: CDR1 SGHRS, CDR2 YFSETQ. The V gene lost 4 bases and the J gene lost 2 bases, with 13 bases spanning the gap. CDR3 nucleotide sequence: TGCGCCAGCAGCCCCGATCGGGGTCCCTACGAGCAGTACTTC. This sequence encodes CASSPDRGPYEQYF.

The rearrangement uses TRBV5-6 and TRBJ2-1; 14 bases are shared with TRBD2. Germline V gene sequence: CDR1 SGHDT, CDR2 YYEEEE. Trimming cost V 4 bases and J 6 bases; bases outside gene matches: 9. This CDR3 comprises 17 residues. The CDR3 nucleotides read TGTGCCAGCAGCCCTCAGACTAGCGGGGGGGCGCTCAATGAGCAGTTCTTC. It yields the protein CASSPQTSGGALNEQFF.

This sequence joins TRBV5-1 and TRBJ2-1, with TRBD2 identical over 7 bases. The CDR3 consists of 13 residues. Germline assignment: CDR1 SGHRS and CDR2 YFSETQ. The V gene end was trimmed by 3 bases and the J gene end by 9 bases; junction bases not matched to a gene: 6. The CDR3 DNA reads TGCGCCAGCAGCTCCCTAGCGGTCTGTGAGCAGTTCTTC. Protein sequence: CASSSLAVCEQFF. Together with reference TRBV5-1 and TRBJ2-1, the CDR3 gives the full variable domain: KAGVTQTPRYLIKTRGQQVTLSCSPISGHRSVSWYQQTPGQGLQFLFEYFSETQRNKGNFPGRFSGRQFSNSRSEMNVSTLELGDSALYLCASSSLAVCEQFFGPGTRLTVL.

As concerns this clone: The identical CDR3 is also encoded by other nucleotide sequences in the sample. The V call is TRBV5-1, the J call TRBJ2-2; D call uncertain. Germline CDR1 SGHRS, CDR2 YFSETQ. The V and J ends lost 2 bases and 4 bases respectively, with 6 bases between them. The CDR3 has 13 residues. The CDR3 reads CASSFLGTGELFF. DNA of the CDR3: TGCGCCAGCAGCTTCCTCGGCACCGGGGAGCTGTTTTTT.

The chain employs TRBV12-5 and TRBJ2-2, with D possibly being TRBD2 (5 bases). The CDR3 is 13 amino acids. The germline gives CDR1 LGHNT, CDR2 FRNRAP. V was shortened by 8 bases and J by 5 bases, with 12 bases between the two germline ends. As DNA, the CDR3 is TGTGCTAGTTTGTGGGTAGCGACCGGGGAGCTGTTTTTT. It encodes CASLWVATGELFF.

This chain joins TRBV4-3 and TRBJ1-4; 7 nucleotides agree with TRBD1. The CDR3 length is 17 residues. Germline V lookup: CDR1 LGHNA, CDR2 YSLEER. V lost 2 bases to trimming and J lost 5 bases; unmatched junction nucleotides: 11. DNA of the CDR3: TGCGCCAGCAGCCAAAGCCCCCTCAGGGGGACGAATGAAAAACTGTTTTTT. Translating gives CASSQSPLRGTNEKLFF.

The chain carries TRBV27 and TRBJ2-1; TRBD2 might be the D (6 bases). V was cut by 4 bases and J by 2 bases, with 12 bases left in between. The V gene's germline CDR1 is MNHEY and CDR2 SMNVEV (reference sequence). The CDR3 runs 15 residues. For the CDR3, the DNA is TGTGCCAGCAGTTACACTAGCCGGACCTACAATGAGCAGTTCTTC. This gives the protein CASSYTSRTYNEQFF.

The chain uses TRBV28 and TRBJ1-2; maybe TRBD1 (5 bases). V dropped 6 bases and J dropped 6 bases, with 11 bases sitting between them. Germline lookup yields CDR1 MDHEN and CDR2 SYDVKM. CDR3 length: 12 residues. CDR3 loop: CASSAGYNGYTF. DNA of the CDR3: TGTGCCAGCAGCGCAGGGTACAATGGCTACACCTTC.

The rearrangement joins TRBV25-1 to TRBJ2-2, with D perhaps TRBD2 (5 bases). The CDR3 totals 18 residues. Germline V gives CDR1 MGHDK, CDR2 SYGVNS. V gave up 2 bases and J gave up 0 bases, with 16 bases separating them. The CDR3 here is CASSEPSWASPNTGELFF. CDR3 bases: TGTGCCAGCAGTGAACCATCTTGGGCTAGCCCGAACACCGGGGAGCTGTTTTTT.

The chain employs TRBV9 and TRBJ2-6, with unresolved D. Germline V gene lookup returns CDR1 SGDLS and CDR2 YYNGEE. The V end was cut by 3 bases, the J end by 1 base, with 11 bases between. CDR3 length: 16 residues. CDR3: CASSAEWRSGANVLTF. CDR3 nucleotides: TGTGCCAGCAGCGCAGAATGGAGATCTGGGGCCAACGTCCTGACTTTC.

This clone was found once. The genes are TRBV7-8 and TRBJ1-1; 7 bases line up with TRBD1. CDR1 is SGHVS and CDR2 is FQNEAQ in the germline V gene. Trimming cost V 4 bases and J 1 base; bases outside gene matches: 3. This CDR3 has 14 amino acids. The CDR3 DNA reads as TGTGCCAGCAGCTCGACAGGGTCGAACACTGAAGCTTTCTTT. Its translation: CASSSTGSNTEAFF.

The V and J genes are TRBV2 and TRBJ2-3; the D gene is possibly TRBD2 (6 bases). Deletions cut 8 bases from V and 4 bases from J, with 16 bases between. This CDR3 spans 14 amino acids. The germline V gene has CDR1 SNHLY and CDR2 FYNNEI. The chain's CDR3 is CASSRDLGADTQYF. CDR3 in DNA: TGTGCCAGCTCAAGGGACTTGGGGGCAGATACGCAGTATTTT.

DNA for the CDR3: TGCGCCAGCAGCCAAGAAGCCGCTCTCGGCAATCAGCCCCAGCATTTT. Translating gives CASSQEAALGNQPQHF. The rearrangement uses TRBV4-3 and TRBJ1-5; D unclear. V was pared by 0 bases and J by 2 bases, with 11 bases between. Germline lookup yields CDR1 LGHNA and CDR2 YSLEER. The CDR3 consists of 16 residues.

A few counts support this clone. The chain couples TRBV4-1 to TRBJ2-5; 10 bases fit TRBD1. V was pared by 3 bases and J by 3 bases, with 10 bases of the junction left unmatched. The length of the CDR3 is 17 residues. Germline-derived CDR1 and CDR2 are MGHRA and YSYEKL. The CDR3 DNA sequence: TGCGCCAGCAGCCACCGGTCGACAGGGGGCTGGGAAGAGACCCAGTACTTC. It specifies CASSHRSTGGWEETQYF.

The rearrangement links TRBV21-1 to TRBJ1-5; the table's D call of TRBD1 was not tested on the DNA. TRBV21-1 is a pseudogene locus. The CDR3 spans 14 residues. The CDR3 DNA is TGTGCCAGCAGCAAACTCGGCAGGAAACAGCCCCAGCATTTT. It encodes CASSKLGRKQPQHF.

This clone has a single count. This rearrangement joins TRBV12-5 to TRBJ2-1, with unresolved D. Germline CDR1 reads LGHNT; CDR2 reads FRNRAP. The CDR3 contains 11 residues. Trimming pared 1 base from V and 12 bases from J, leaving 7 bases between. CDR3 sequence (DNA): TGTGCTAGTGGTTTGGGTTCCGGGCAGTTCTTC. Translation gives CASGLGSGQFF.